Listed below are T cell receptor beta chains from one sample, sequenced in a study of T cell repertoires in cytomegalovirus infection. TCRdb ran MiXCR on the reads and lists one entry per CDR3 protein. The sample consists of about 330,000 distinct CDR3 sequences, more than 8% of them appearing once. Sequencing was carried out using PBMCs. All receptors come from a human donor in good health (CMV status not recorded). Some clones in this sample may be carry-over from other donors' samples. Each CDR3 is given without its conserved first and last residue. The order of the fields is V gene, J gene, CDR3 protein.

v_call: TRBV20-1
j_call: TRBJ2-7
cdr3_aa: SARFQRLPYEQY

v_call: TRBV11-2
j_call: TRBJ2-3
cdr3_aa: ASSSSGLAGTDTQY

v_call: TRBV6-6
j_call: TRBJ2-1
cdr3_aa: ASSYSASSYNEQF

v_call: TRBV27
j_call: TRBJ1-1
cdr3_aa: ASKGTGGSRDTEAF

v_call: TRBV7-3
j_call: TRBJ2-2
cdr3_aa: ASSFNGLTGELF

v_call: TRBV15
j_call: TRBJ2-1
cdr3_aa: ATSWSPRTGVDEQF

v_call: TRBV14
j_call: TRBJ2-7
cdr3_aa: ASSQGGRDGSYEQY

v_call: TRBV5-1
j_call: TRBJ2-5
cdr3_aa: ASSSGQPDRETQY

v_call: TRBV7-9
j_call: TRBJ2-7
cdr3_aa: ASSRDAGGRYEQY

v_call: TRBV6-2/TRBV6-3
j_call: TRBJ1-1
cdr3_aa: ASSYSGQNRGGTEAF

v_call: TRBV7-2
j_call: TRBJ1-1
cdr3_aa: ASSPGRGNTEAF

v_call: TRBV4-3
j_call: TRBJ2-5
cdr3_aa: ASSQGLWQETQY

v_call: TRBV20-1
j_call: TRBJ2-3
cdr3_aa: SAPKRAGLAVTDTQY

v_call: TRBV4-3
j_call: TRBJ1-6
cdr3_aa: ASSQEWRGGSPLH

v_call: TRBV6-2/TRBV6-3
j_call: TRBJ2-4
cdr3_aa: ASSYRTVAKNIQY

v_call: TRBV19
j_call: TRBJ1-1
cdr3_aa: ATWDVMNTEAF

v_call: TRBV2
j_call: TRBJ2-7
cdr3_aa: ASQGGSSHEQY

v_call: TRBV7-2
j_call: TRBJ1-2
cdr3_aa: ASSLGIYGYT

v_call: TRBV25-1
j_call: TRBJ2-5
cdr3_aa: ASSDHQETQY

v_call: TRBV7-2
j_call: TRBJ1-6
cdr3_aa: ASSTQPTGYNSPLH

v_call: TRBV2
j_call: TRBJ1-2
cdr3_aa: ASSEPGTGGPTIPHYGYT

v_call: TRBV5-1
j_call: TRBJ2-2
cdr3_aa: ASRPTSGPNTGELF

v_call: TRBV6-5
j_call: TRBJ1-6
cdr3_aa: ASSPTGTGGSPLH

v_call: TRBV6-5
j_call: TRBJ2-7
cdr3_aa: ASSYSQDPPHEQY

v_call: TRBV27
j_call: TRBJ1-1
cdr3_aa: ASSASMANTEAF

v_call: TRBV11-2
j_call: TRBJ2-2
cdr3_aa: ASSEGGTSGLTGELF

v_call: TRBV2
j_call: TRBJ2-7
cdr3_aa: ASRREAAYEQY

v_call: TRBV19
j_call: TRBJ2-3
cdr3_aa: ASSIGGRGADTQY

v_call: TRBV5-5
j_call: TRBJ1-4
cdr3_aa: ASSSPWKLTNEKLF

v_call: TRBV7-9
j_call: TRBJ2-1
cdr3_aa: ASSPSGAVTTSYNEQF

v_call: TRBV11-3
j_call: TRBJ2-5
cdr3_aa: ASSLTRGSKTQY

v_call: TRBV28
j_call: TRBJ1-5
cdr3_aa: ASSLDPSGNQPQH

v_call: TRBV11-2
j_call: TRBJ1-1
cdr3_aa: ASRSLRGRNTEAF

v_call: TRBV5-5
j_call: TRBJ1-5
cdr3_aa: ASSSGPQGSNQPQH

v_call: TRBV11-2
j_call: TRBJ1-3
cdr3_aa: ASSLVVGGTGNTIY

v_call: TRBV30
j_call: TRBJ1-5
cdr3_aa: AWSTGGTGPQH

v_call: TRBV7-9
j_call: TRBJ1-5
cdr3_aa: ASSLGTGFIGGNQPQH

v_call: TRBV7-3
j_call: TRBJ2-2
cdr3_aa: ASSPQGFPAGELF

v_call: TRBV7-6
j_call: TRBJ1-2
cdr3_aa: ASSRTGGVDYGYT

v_call: TRBV7-6
j_call: TRBJ2-5
cdr3_aa: ASSTGTGRETQY

v_call: TRBV12-3/TRBV12-4
j_call: TRBJ2-1
cdr3_aa: ASKGGATVQQF

v_call: TRBV4-1
j_call: TRBJ1-6
cdr3_aa: ASSQDATERVTLH

v_call: TRBV7-2
j_call: TRBJ2-7
cdr3_aa: ASSSLSGPLGEQY